Following are 29 T cell receptor beta chains from one sample sequenced in a study of blood T cell repertoires in COVID-19. Sequencing was performed with immunoSEQ multiplex PCR; in TCRdb, only in-frame clones are kept and a portion is missing. The sample has some 14,000 clones, about 90% seen once; the top ten hold about 8%. Specimen: peripheral blood. The receptors come from a human donor in a cohort sampled during active COVID-19.

The CDR3 coding sequence is TGTGCCAGCAAACGAGGGTTGCAAGAGACCCAGTACTTC. Translated: CASKRGLQETQYF. V usage is TRBV6-5 and J usage is TRBJ2-5; weak D call: TRBD2 (5 bases). V dropped 7 bases and J dropped 2 bases, with 11 bases sitting between them. CDR1 and CDR2 from the germline V gene are MNHEY and SVGAGI. The CDR3 has 13 residues.

The chain recombines TRBV5-1 with TRBJ2-3; D may be TRBD2 (6 bases). Germline-derived CDR1 and CDR2 are SGHRS and YFSETQ. V lost 1 base, J lost 0 bases, and 9 bases lay in between. The CDR3 totals 15 residues. The CDR3 sequence: CASSLPGGSTDTQYF. CDR3 in DNA: TGCGCCAGCAGCTTGCCCGGGGGTAGCACAGATACGCAGTATTTT.

The chain uses TRBV14 and TRBJ1-6; 7 nucleotides match TRBD1. CDR3 length: 15 amino acids. With 4 bases clipped from V and 7 bases from J, the junction kept 7 bases outside the gene matches. In germline, CDR1 is SGHDN, CDR2 FVKESK. The DNA of the CDR3 is TGTGCCAGCAGCCGCGACGGGACAGCCAATTCACCCCTCCACTTT. Protein product: CASSRDGTANSPLHF.

The V call is TRBV30, the J call TRBJ2-3, with 9 bases identical to TRBD2. J was trimmed by 0 bases and V by 0 bases; bases with no gene match: 7. This CDR3 comprises 17 residues. Germline V lookup: CDR1 GTSNPN, CDR2 SVGIG (reference sequence). The CDR3 loop reads CAWSVAGGRISTDTQYF. The CDR3 DNA reads as TGTGCCTGGAGTGTTGCGGGAGGGCGGATAAGCACAGATACGCAGTATTTT.

V gene TRBV9 combines with J gene TRBJ1-2, with 11 positions matching TRBD1. The CDR3 runs to 19 residues. Per germline, CDR1 SGDLS and CDR2 YYNGEE. Losses at the gene ends were 3 bases for V and 5 bases for J; bases not matched to a gene: 18. The CDR3 reads CASSAGTRDRGFLGYGYTF. Here the CDR3 DNA reads TGTGCCAGCAGCGCCGGCACCCGGGACAGGGGGTTTCTAGGTTATGGCTACACCTTC.

In nucleotides, the CDR3 is TGTGCCAGCAGTTGGGGACAGTCGAACACTGAAGCTTTCTTT. It encodes CASSWGQSNTEAFF. This chain connects TRBV6-6 to TRBJ1-1; TRBD1 matches at 7 bases. V trimming: 4 bases; J trimming: 1 base; junction bases outside the gene matches: 3. This CDR3 contains 14 residues. Per the germline V gene, CDR1 is MNHNY and CDR2 is SVGAGI (reference sequence).

The genes are TRBV18 and TRBJ2-5; TRBD1 aligns across 7 bases. CDR1 is KGHSH and CDR2 is LQKENI in the germline V gene. The CDR3 covers 15 residues. V gave up 1 base and J gave up 2 bases; unmatched junction bases: 4. CDR3 amino acids: CASSPRQGIQETQYF. In nucleotides, the CDR3 is TGTGCCAGCTCACCACGACAGGGAATACAAGAGACCCAGTACTTC.

The chain links TRBV28 to TRBJ1-4; unclear D gene. This CDR3 is 13 amino acids long. V was cut by 5 bases and J by 4 bases, with 8 bases left in between. From germline, CDR1 is MDHEN and CDR2 SYDVKM. CDR3 nucleotides: TGTGCCAGCAGTCAGATTATTAATGAAAAACTGTTTTTT. It yields the protein CASSQIINEKLFF.

J is TRBJ1-2 and V is TRBV18; 8 nucleotides line up with TRBD1. The length of the CDR3 is 14 residues. Germline CDR1 is KGHSH and CDR2 is LQKENI. V was clipped by 2 bases and J by 7 bases; unmatched bases: 6. CDR3 residues: CASSPGQGIGGYTF. CDR3 sequence (DNA): TGTGCCAGCTCACCAGGACAGGGAATTGGTGGCTACACCTTC.

V usage is TRBV28 and J usage is TRBJ2-7, with D perhaps TRBD1 (5 bases). The CDR3 has 16 amino acids. Trimming stripped 7 bases from V and 0 bases from J, with 19 bases between. CDR1 MDHEN and CDR2 SYDVKM come from the germline V gene. CDR3 in DNA: TGTGCCAGCACCCCCTACAGGCCGCGGAGCTCCTACGAGCAGTACTTC. Protein sequence: CASTPYRPRSSYEQYF.

The chain uses TRBV7-2 and TRBJ2-1; a weak D match, TRBD2 (6 bases). Trimming shortened V by 2 bases and J by 6 bases, and 8 bases separated the two germline ends. This CDR3 has 13 amino acids. The germline gives CDR1 SGHTA, CDR2 FQGNSA. The CDR3 DNA reads as TGTGCCAGCAGCTTACGGCGGGGCAATGAGCAGTTCTTC. This encodes CASSLRRGNEQFF.

The rearrangement links TRBV28 to TRBJ2-7, with TRBD2 as a possible D gene (6 bases). Germline V gene sequence: CDR1 MDHEN, CDR2 SYDVKM. V lost 4 bases, J lost 3 bases, and 19 bases lay in between. The CDR3 has 16 residues. This CDR3 is CASSSRTEAGYYEQYF. The CDR3 DNA follows: TGTGCCAGCAGTTCCAGGACTGAAGCGGGCTACTACGAGCAGTACTTC. Looking up the rest from reference TRBV28 and TRBJ2-7 gives the full variable domain: DVKVTQSSRYLVKRTGEKVFLECVQDMDHENMFWYRQDPGLGLRLIYFSYDVKMKEKGDIPEGYSVSREKKERFSLILESASTNQTSMYLCASSSRTEAGYYEQYFGPGTRLTVT.

The chain couples TRBV5-6 to TRBJ1-2; a possible D gene is TRBD1 (6 bases). Per the germline V gene, CDR1 is SGHDT and CDR2 is YYEEEE. Trimming shortened V by 1 base and J by 5 bases, and 9 bases separated the two germline ends. The CDR3 spans 13 residues. This chain's CDR3 is CASSLSGEYGYTF. The DNA of the CDR3 is TGTGCCAGCAGCTTGTCAGGGGAATATGGCTACACCTTC.

The rearrangement links TRBV29-1 to TRBJ2-7; 8 nucleotides align to TRBD1. This CDR3 has 13 amino acids. With V trimmed by 6 bases and J by 2 bases, 6 bases remained unmatched. In germline, CDR1 is SQVTM, CDR2 ANQGSEA. For the CDR3, the DNA is TGCAGCGTCAACAGGGGGTACCCCTACGAGCAGTACTTC. This translates into CSVNRGYPYEQYF.

The V call is TRBV30, the J call TRBJ1-4; D is unclear. Deletions cut 3 bases from V and 6 bases from J, with 11 bases between. CDR1 and CDR2 from the germline V gene are GTSNPN and SVGIG (reference sequence). CDR3 length: 13 amino acids. The CDR3 reads CAWSVQLHEKLFF. In DNA, the CDR3 is TGTGCCTGGAGCGTCCAACTCCATGAAAAACTGTTTTTT.

This clone appeared a few times. This chain links TRBV29-1 with TRBJ2-2; 8 nucleotides agree with TRBD2. Germline V lookup: CDR1 SQVTM, CDR2 ANQGSEA. The CDR3 loop spans 15 amino acids. J gave up 7 bases and V 3 bases, and 10 bases lay outside the gene matches. The CDR3: CSVESFQRGFGELFF. The CDR3 DNA follows: TGCAGCGTTGAGAGTTTTCAGCGGGGGTTCGGGGAGCTGTTTTTT.

The V and J genes are TRBV7-6 and TRBJ2-7; 7 positions match TRBD1. From germline, CDR1 is SGHVS and CDR2 FNYEAQ. Trimming cost V 5 bases and J 6 bases; bases outside gene matches: 1. This CDR3 is built from 11 residues. The CDR3 DNA follows: TGTGCCAGCAGCCCAGGGGGCGAGCAGTACTTC. It codes for CASSPGGEQYF.

This clone has only one observation. The V gene is TRBV25-1, the J gene TRBJ2-7; possibly TRBD2 for D (6 bases). CDR1 is MGHDK and CDR2 is SYGVNS in the germline V gene. V was cut by 8 bases and J by 0 bases, with 11 bases left in between. The CDR3 covers 13 residues. Here the CDR3 reads CASRSGGSYEQYF. As DNA, the CDR3 is TGTGCCAGCCGGTCCGGGGGCTCCTACGAGCAGTACTTC.

The chain uses TRBV28 and TRBJ2-1, with 7 bases aligning to TRBD1. Per the germline V gene, CDR1 is MDHEN and CDR2 is SYDVKM. The CDR3 is 15 amino acids. The ends lost 5 bases at V and 5 bases at J; junction bases unmatched: 9. The CDR3 coding sequence is TGTGCCAGCAGTCTTAACAGGGGATGGGACAATGAGCAGTTCTTC. It is translated as CASSLNRGWDNEQFF. The full variable domain, in which reference TRBV28 and TRBJ2-1 provide the parts outside the CDR3, is DVKVTQSSRYLVKRTGEKVFLECVQDMDHENMFWYRQDPGLGLRLIYFSYDVKMKEKGDIPEGYSVSREKKERFSLILESASTNQTSMYLCASSLNRGWDNEQFFGPGTRLTVL.

This chain uses TRBV30 with TRBJ2-1; possibly TRBD2 for D (6 bases). Germline V lookup: CDR1 GTSNPN, CDR2 SVGIG (reference sequence). Trimming pared 2 bases from V and 0 bases from J, leaving 8 bases between. There are 14 residues in the CDR3. The CDR3: CAWSLAVSYNEQFF. The CDR3 DNA is TGTGCCTGGAGTTTAGCGGTCTCCTACAATGAGCAGTTCTTC.

The chain links TRBV30 to TRBJ2-2, with TRBD1 identical over 10 bases. J was trimmed by 4 bases and V by 3 bases; bases with no gene match: 2. The CDR3 consists of 14 residues. CDR1 and CDR2 from the germline V gene are GTSNPN and SVGIG (reference sequence). The CDR3 region has the DNA TGTGCCTGGAGGGGGACAGGGGCCACCGGGGAGCTGTTTTTT. This translates into CAWRGTGATGELFF.

The chain combines TRBV6-1 with TRBJ1-5; D unresolved. The CDR3 is 20 residues long. CDR1 and CDR2 (germline): MNHNS, SASEGT. Trimming removed 3 bases at V and 0 bases at J, with 24 bases between. Here the CDR3 reads CASSDGQEATQLYSNQPQHF. The DNA of the CDR3 is TGTGCCAGCAGTGACGGGCAGGAGGCCACCCAATTATATAGCAATCAGCCCCAGCATTTT.

The chain couples TRBV15 to TRBJ1-5, with D maybe TRBD1 (6 bases). Trimming shortened V by 9 bases and J by 5 bases, and 14 bases separated the two germline ends. The CDR3 spans 13 residues. Germline loops: CDR1 LNHNV, CDR2 YYDKDF (reference sequence). CDR3 in DNA: TGTGCCACGTCAATTTACAGGGATCAGCCCCAGCATTTT. Translated, it gives CATSIYRDQPQHF. Full variable domain (remainder filled in from reference TRBV15 and TRBJ1-5): DAMVIQNPRYQVTQFGKPVTLSCSQTLNHNVMYWYQQKSSQAPKLLFHYYDKDFNNEADTPDNFQSRRPNTSFCFLDIRSPGLGDTAMYLCATSIYRDQPQHFGDGTRLSIL.

The chain joins TRBV5-1 to TRBJ2-1; 8 bases are shared with TRBD2. The CDR3 sequence is 15 residues long. V was clipped by 6 bases and J by 5 bases; unmatched bases: 10. Germline assignment: CDR1 SGHRS and CDR2 YFSETQ. CDR3 amino acids: CASMQSGSLHNEQFF. The CDR3 DNA follows: TGCGCCAGCATGCAAAGCGGGAGTCTCCACAATGAGCAGTTCTTC. Variable domain in full (rest from reference TRBV5-1 and TRBJ2-1): KAGVTQTPRYLIKTRGQQVTLSCSPISGHRSVSWYQQTPGQGLQFLFEYFSETQRNKGNFPGRFSGRQFSNSRSEMNVSTLELGDSALYLCASMQSGSLHNEQFFGPGTRLTVL.

The V gene is TRBV6-1, the J gene TRBJ2-5, with D hard to call. The V gene lost 3 bases and the J gene lost 0 bases, with 11 bases spanning the gap. This CDR3 comprises 15 residues. Germline V gene lookup returns CDR1 MNHNS and CDR2 SASEGT. CDR3 in amino acids: CASSELWRNQETQYF. In nucleotides, the CDR3 is TGTGCCAGCAGTGAGCTTTGGCGGAACCAAGAGACCCAGTACTTC.

The sample holds one count of this clone. The DNA of the CDR3 is TGCGCCAGCAGCTTTCTCCCCCCTCCATCGGTTGAGCAGTACTTC. This encodes CASSFLPPPSVEQYF. The rearrangement joins TRBV5-1 to TRBJ2-7; D not certain. Trimming stripped 2 bases from V and 7 bases from J, with 19 bases between. The CDR3 is 15 amino acids. CDR1 is SGHRS and CDR2 is YFSETQ in the germline V gene.

This chain links TRBV6-1 with TRBJ1-2; the D gene is possibly TRBD1 (5 bases). From germline, CDR1 is MNHNS and CDR2 SASEGT. The CDR3 extends over 14 amino acids. Trimming stripped 2 bases from V and 7 bases from J, with 14 bases between. The chain's CDR3 is CASSEFSGWGGYTF. The CDR3 DNA reads as TGTGCCAGCAGTGAATTCTCAGGGTGGGGTGGCTACACCTTC.

This clone was counted once. This chain joins TRBV11-1 and TRBJ2-5; 7 bases are a match to TRBD2. The CDR3 runs 14 residues. Germline V gives CDR1 SGHAT, CDR2 FQDESV (reference sequence). Trimming removed 3 bases from V and 1 base from J; junction bases left unmatched: 2. This CDR3 is CASSFGGSQETQYF. As DNA, the CDR3 is TGTGCCAGCAGCTTCGGGGGGTCCCAAGAGACCCAGTACTTC.

This clone was observed a single time. The V call is TRBV11-3, the J call TRBJ2-7, with 9 bases aligning to TRBD1. After removal of 3 bases from V and 4 bases from J, the junction contained 7 bases not matched to a gene. CDR1 and CDR2 (germline): SGHNT, YENEEA. This CDR3 region has 15 residues. This chain's CDR3 is CASSLTGTGIYEQYF. CDR3 bases: TGTGCCAGCAGCTTGACCGGGACAGGGATTTACGAGCAGTACTTC.